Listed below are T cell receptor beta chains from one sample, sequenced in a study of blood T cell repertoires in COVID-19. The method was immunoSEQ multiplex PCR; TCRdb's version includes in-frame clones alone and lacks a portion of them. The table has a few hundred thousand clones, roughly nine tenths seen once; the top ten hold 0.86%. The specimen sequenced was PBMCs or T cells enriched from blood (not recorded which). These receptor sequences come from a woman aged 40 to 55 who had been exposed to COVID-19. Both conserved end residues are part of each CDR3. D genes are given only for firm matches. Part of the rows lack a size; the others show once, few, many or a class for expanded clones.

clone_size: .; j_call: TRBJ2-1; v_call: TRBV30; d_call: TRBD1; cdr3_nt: TGTGCCTGGAGTATGGGGGACAGGGTCTACAATGAGCAGTTCTTC; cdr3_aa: CAWSMGDRVYNEQFF
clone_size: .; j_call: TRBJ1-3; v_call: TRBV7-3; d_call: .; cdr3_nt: TGTGCCAGCAGCTTAGGGCCTGGAAACACCATATATTTT; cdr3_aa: CASSLGPGNTIYF
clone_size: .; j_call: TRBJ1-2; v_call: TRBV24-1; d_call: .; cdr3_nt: TGTGCCACCAGTGCTGACAGGTACTATGGCTACACCTTC; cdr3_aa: CATSADRYYGYTF
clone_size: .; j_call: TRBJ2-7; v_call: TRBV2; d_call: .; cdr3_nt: TGTGCCAGCAGTGAAACCGCGACAGTCCCCTACGAGCAGTACTTC; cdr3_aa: CASSETATVPYEQYF
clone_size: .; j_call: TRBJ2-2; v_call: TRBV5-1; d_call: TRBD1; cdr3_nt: TGCGCCAGCAGCTCCCGGGGACAGGTCCCCGAGCTGTTTTTT; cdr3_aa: CASSSRGQVPELFF
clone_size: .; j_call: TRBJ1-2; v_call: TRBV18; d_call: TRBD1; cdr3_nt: TGTGCCAGCTCACTCGACAGGGCCTATGGCTACACCTTC; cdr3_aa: CASSLDRAYGYTF
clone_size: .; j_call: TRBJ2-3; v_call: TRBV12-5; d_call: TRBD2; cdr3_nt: TGTGCTAGTGGTGTACTAGCGGGGACAGATACGCAGTATTTT; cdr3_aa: CASGVLAGTDTQYF
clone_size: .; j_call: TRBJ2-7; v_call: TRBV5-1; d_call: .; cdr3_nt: TGCGCCAGCAGCTTGGCCCACAGGGACGAGCAGTACTTC; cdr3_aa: CASSLAHRDEQYF
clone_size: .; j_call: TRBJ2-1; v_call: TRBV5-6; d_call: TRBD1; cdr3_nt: TGTGCCAGCAGCTTGGCTCGCAGGGGGCCCTACAATGAGCAGTTCTTC; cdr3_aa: CASSLARRGPYNEQFF
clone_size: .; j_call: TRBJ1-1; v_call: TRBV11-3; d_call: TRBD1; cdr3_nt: TGTGCCAGCAGCTTTGGACAGGGGAACACTGAAGCTTTCTTT; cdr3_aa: CASSFGQGNTEAFF
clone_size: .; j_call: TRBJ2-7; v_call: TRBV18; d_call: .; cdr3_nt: TGTGCCAGCTCACCTAGCGGCTCCTACGAGCAGTACTTC; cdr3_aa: CASSPSGSYEQYF
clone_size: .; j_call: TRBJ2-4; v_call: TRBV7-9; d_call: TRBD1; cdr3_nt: TGTGCCAGCAGCCTCCTGACAGGGGGCAAAAACATTCAGTACTTC; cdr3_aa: CASSLLTGGKNIQYF
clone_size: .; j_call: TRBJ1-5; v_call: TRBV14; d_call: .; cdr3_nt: TGTGCCAGCAGCTTTACGGGGGATCAGCCCCAGCATTTT; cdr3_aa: CASSFTGDQPQHF
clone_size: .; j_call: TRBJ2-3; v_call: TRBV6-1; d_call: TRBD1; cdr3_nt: TGTGCCAGCAGCAATGGACAGGGAGAGAAGTATTTT; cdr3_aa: CASSNGQGEKYF
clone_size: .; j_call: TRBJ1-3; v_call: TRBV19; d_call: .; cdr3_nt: TGTGCCAGTACCTCAGGAGGGGCTGGAAACACCATATATTTT; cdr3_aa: CASTSGGAGNTIYF
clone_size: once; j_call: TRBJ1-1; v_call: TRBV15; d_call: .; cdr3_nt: TGTGCCACCAGCAGGGCCTTGGAGAGGAACACTGAAGCTTTCTTT; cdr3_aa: CATSRALERNTEAFF
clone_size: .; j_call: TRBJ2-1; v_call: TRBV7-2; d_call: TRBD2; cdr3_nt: TGTGCCAGCAGCTTGGGACTAGGTCGATCCTACAATGAGCAGTTCTTC; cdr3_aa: CASSLGLGRSYNEQFF
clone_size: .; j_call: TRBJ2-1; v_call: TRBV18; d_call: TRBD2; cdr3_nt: TGTGCCAGCGCGGGTCGGGGGGACGTTGAGCAGTTCTTC; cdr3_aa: CASAGRGDVEQFF
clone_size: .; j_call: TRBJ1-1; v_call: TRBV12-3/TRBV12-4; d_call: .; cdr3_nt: TGTGCCAGCAGAACACTAGCGAACACTGAAGCTTTCTTT; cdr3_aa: CASRTLANTEAFF
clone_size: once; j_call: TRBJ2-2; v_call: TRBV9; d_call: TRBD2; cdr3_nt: TGTGCCAGCAGCTTTAGCGGGGGGGCCCACGGGGAGCTGTTTTTT; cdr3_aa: CASSFSGGAHGELFF
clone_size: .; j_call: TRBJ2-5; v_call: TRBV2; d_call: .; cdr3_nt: TGTGCCAGCAGTTCGGGGGGCGGTCTGTGGGAGACCCAGTACTTC; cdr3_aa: CASSSGGGLWETQYF
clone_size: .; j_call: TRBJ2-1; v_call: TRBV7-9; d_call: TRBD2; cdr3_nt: TGTGCCAGCAGCTTACGGGAGGCGGGGAATGAGCAGTTCTTC; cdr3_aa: CASSLREAGNEQFF
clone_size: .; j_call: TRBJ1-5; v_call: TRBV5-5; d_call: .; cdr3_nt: TGTGCCAGCAGCTTGATCCTTAGCAATCAGCCCCAGCATTTT; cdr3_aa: CASSLILSNQPQHF
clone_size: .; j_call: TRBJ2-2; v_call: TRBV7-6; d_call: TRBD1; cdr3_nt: TGTGCCAGCAGCGGGGGACAGAAGAACACCGGGGAGCTGTTTTTT; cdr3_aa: CASSGGQKNTGELFF
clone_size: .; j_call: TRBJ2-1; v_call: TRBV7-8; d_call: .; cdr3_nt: TGTGCCAGCAGCTCACCGGGACTGTCGGTTGGGGAGCAGTTCTTC; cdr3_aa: CASSSPGLSVGEQFF
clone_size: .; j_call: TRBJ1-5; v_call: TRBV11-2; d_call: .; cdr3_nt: TGTGCCAGCAGCCTAGACGCCGGAGTGAGCAATCAGCCCCAGCATTTT; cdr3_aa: CASSLDAGVSNQPQHF
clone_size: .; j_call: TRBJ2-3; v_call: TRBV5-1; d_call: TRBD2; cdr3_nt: TGCGCCAGCAGCACCTTAGCGGGGAGCACAGATACGCAGTATTTT; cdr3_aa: CASSTLAGSTDTQYF
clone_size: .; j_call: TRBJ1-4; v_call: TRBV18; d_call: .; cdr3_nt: TGTGCCAGCTCTATTGGACTTCGAGAAAAACTGTTTTTT; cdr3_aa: CASSIGLREKLFF
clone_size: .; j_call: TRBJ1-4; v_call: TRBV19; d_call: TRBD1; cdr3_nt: TGTGCCAGTAGTATGACAGGGGGCGGTGAAAAACTGTTTTTT; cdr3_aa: CASSMTGGGEKLFF
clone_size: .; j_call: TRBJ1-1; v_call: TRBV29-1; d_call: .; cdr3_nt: TGCAGCGTTGAAGCCGGGAGATACACTGAAGCTTTCTTT; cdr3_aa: CSVEAGRYTEAFF
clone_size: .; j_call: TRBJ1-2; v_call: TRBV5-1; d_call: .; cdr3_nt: TGCGCCAGCAGCCAACAGGGATGGGACTATGGCTACACCTTC; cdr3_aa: CASSQQGWDYGYTF
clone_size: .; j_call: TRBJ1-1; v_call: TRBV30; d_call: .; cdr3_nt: TGTGCCGGCTACAGGGATCCTGAAGCTTTCTTT; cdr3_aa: CAGYRDPEAFF
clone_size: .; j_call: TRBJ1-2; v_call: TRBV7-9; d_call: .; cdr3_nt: TGTGCCAGCAGCTTCAACTTCGATAACTATGGCTACACCTTC; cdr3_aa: CASSFNFDNYGYTF
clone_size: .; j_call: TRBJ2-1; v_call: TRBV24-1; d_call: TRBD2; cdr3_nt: TGTGCCACCAGTGATTTAGCGGGAGGGTACAATGAGCAGTTCTTC; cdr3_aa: CATSDLAGGYNEQFF
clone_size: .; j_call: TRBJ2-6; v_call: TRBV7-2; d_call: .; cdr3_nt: TGTGCCAGCAGCTGGGAGTCCTCTGGGGCCAACGTCCTGACTTTC; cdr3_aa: CASSWESSGANVLTF
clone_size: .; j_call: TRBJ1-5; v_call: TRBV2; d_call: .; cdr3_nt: TGTGCCAGCAGTGAAGCCAGGAGCAATCAGCCCCAGCATTTT; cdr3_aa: CASSEARSNQPQHF
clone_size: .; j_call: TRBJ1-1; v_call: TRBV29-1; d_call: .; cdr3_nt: TGCAGCGTTCCCGGAGCTGAAGCTTTCTTT; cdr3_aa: CSVPGAEAFF
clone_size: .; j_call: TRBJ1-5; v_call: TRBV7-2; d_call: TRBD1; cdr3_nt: TGTGCCAGCAGCGTAGGTTCTGTTGGGGACAGGGAGCATTTT; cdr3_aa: CASSVGSVGDREHF
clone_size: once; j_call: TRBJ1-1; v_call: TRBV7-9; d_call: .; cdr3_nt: TGTGCCAGCAGCGGGGTCACAGGTCGTCGGACTGAAGCTTTCTTT; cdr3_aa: CASSGVTGRRTEAFF
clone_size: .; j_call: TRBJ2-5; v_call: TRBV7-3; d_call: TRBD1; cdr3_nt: TGTGCCAGCAGCCCCCTGGGACAGGGGGTTGGAGAGACCCAGTACTTC; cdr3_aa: CASSPLGQGVGETQYF
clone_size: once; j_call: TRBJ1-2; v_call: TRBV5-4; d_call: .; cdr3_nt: TGTGCCAGCAGGGGCAAATCGGTATTGGCAGACGCTGGCTACACCTTC; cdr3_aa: CASRGKSVLADAGYTF
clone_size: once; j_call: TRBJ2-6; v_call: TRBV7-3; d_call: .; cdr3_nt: TGTGCCAGCAGCTCCCCCACAGGGAACTCTGGGGCCAACGTCCTGACTTTC; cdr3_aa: CASSSPTGNSGANVLTF
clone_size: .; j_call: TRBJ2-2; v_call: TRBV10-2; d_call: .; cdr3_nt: TGCGCCAGCAGTGCAACGGGAGACACCGGGGAGCTGTTTTTT; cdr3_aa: CASSATGDTGELFF
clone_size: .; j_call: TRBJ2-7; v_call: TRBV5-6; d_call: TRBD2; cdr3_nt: TGTGCCAGCAGCGCCACCCGGGGAGGGAGCTCCTACGAGCAGTACTTC; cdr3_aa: CASSATRGGSSYEQYF
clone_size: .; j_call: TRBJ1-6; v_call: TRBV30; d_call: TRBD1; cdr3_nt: TGTGCCTACGGGACAGGTAGCCATAATTCACCCCTCCACTTT; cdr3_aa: CAYGTGSHNSPLHF
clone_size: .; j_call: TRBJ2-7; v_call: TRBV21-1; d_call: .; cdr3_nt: TGTGCCAGCAGCAAAGCCAGGACAGGGGGATACGAGCAGTACTTC; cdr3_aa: CASSKARTGGYEQYF
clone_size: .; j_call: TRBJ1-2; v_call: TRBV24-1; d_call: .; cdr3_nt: TGTGCCACCAGTATAACCAGGGACTATGGCTACACCTTC; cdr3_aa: CATSITRDYGYTF
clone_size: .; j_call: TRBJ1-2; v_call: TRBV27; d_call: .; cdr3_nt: TGTGCCAGCAGTTCCGCCGCGGCAGATAACTATGGCTACACCTTC; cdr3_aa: CASSSAAADNYGYTF
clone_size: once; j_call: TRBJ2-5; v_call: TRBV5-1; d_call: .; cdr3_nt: TGCGCCAGCAGCTTGGCCACAGGGATTGAGACCCAGTACTTC; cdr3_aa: CASSLATGIETQYF
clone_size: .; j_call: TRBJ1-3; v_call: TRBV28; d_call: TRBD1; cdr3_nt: TGTGCCAGCAGCCTAGGGACAGCCTCTGGAAACACCATATATTTT; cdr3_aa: CASSLGTASGNTIYF
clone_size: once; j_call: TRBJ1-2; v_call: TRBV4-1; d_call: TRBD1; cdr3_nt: TGCGCCAGCAGCCAAGATAAAACTCGGACAGGGGATGGCTACACCTTC; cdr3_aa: CASSQDKTRTGDGYTF
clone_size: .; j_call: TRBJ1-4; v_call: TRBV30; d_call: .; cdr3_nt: TGTGCCTGGAACTCGGGGGGGAATGAAAAACTGTTTTTT; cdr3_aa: CAWNSGGNEKLFF
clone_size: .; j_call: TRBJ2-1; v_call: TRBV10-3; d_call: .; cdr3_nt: TGTGCCATCAGTGATCAGGCATTTCAGAGGGACAATGAGCAGTTCTTC; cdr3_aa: CAISDQAFQRDNEQFF
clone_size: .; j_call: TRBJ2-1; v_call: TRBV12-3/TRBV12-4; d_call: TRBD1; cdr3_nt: TGTGCCAGCAGTACCGGACAGGGGAAGGGGCAGTTCTTC; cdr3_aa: CASSTGQGKGQFF
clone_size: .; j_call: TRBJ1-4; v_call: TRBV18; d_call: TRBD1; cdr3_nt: TGTGCCAGCTCACGTGGACAGGCGGAAAAACTGTTTTTT; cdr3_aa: CASSRGQAEKLFF
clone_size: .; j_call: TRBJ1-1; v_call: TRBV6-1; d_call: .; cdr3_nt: TGTGCCAGCAGTGAATGGGCCGGTTCGAACACTGAAGCTTTCTTT; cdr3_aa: CASSEWAGSNTEAFF
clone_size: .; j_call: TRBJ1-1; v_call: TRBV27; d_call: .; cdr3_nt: TGTGCCAGCAGTCAACAGGTGAACACTGAAGCTTTCTTT; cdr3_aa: CASSQQVNTEAFF
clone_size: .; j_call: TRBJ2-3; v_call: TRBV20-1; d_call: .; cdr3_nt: TGCAGTGCTAGTCGGCGAGCTAGGCCGCAGTATTTT; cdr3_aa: CSASRRARPQYF